Below, 26 T cell receptor beta chains from the same sample are listed, as sequenced in a study of blood T cells in healthy people across ages. For the second PCR, which ran for about 6 to 11 cycles, a sample-barcoded 5' primer and a J-beta primer mix were used. Each CDR3 protein is one row after TCRdb ran MiXCR on the 5' RACE reads. The profile shows roughly 1.9 million distinct CDR3 sequences, roughly two fifths of them singletons. The sequenced sample was blood. The source of these receptors is a human donor in good health.

This clonotype appeared a few times. The chain links TRBV7-8 to TRBJ1-2; 9 nucleotides match TRBD1. Germline CDR1 is SGHVS and CDR2 is FQNEAQ. This CDR3 has 15 amino acids. With 0 bases clipped from V and 6 bases from J, the junction kept 5 bases outside the gene matches. Written as DNA, the CDR3 is TGTGCCAGCAGCTTAGCCACAGGGGGCGCCCATGGCTACACCTTC. This encodes CASSLATGGAHGYTF. Together with reference TRBV7-8 and TRBJ1-2, the CDR3 gives the full variable domain: GAGVSQSPRYKVAKRGQDVALRCDPISGHVSLFWYQQALGQGPEFLTYFQNEAQLDKSGLPSDRFFAERPEGSVSTLKIQRTQQEDSAVYLCASSLATGGAHGYTFGSGTRLTVV.

The rearrangement uses TRBV6-2 or TRBV6-3 and TRBJ2-5; TRBD2 aligns across 9 bases. J gave up 0 bases and V 6 bases, and 2 bases lay outside the gene matches. Germline CDR1 is MNHEY and CDR2 is SVGEGT. CDR3 size: 14 residues. In nucleotides, the CDR3 is TGTGCCAGCAGAGAGCGGGGGGACCAAGAGACCCAGTACTTC. Residues: CASRERGDQETQYF.

The genes are TRBV20-1 and TRBJ2-1; D remains unclear. With 7 bases removed from V and 7 bases from J, the gap between germline ends came to 17 bases. The CDR3 totals 13 residues. Germline lookup yields CDR1 DFQATT and CDR2 SNEGSKA (reference sequence). The CDR3 nucleotides read TGCAGTGTTAGCACATATAGGATGAATGAGCAGTTCTTC. Translation: CSVSTYRMNEQFF.

This clonotype showed up just once. The V and J genes are TRBV7-2 and TRBJ2-7; the match to TRBD2 covers 12 bases. The germline V gene has CDR1 SGHTA and CDR2 FQGNSA. The CDR3 contains 17 residues. Trimming at V came to 2 bases and at J to 7 bases, leaving 12 bases not matched to a gene. DNA for the CDR3: TGTGCCAGCAGCTTAAGACTAGCGGGGGCGCTCCTACAGGAGCAGTACTTC. It translates to CASSLRLAGALLQEQYF.

Worth noting for this clonotype: A read error may be the cause here, since a much bigger clone is one base away. The chain uses TRBV12-3 or TRBV12-4 and TRBJ1-2; D unresolved. The CDR3 runs 12 residues. V lost 6 bases to trimming and J lost 1 base, with 6 bases between them. The CDR3 protein is CASRQSNYGYTF. CDR3 sequence (DNA): TGTGCCAGCAGACAGAGTAACTATGGCTACACCTTC.

The gene calls are TRBV3-1 and TRBJ1-1, with no clear D. The germline V gene has CDR1 LGHDT and CDR2 YNNKEL (reference sequence). This CDR3 comprises 13 residues. V was cut by 5 bases and J by 5 bases, with 12 bases left in between. The CDR3 here is CASSNLRNTEAFF. CDR3 coding DNA: TGTGCCAGCAGCAACTTAAGGAATACTGAAGCTTTCTTT.

This clonotype has only a few counts. This chain links TRBV10-3 with TRBJ2-1; 11 nucleotides align to TRBD2. V lost 11 bases and J lost 3; bases outside the gene matches: 6. This CDR3 has 14 amino acids. Germline V gene lookup returns CDR1 ENHRY and CDR2 SYGVKD. CDR3 loop: CAVMGLADYNEQFF. The CDR3 nucleotides read TGTGCCGTCATGGGACTAGCGGACTACAATGAGCAGTTCTTC.

This clonotype was observed a handful of times. This chain connects TRBV12-3 or TRBV12-4 to TRBJ1-1; D ambiguous. The CDR3 loop spans 13 amino acids. Between the trimmed V and J ends, which lost 3 bases and 5 bases, there was a span of 10 bases. DNA of the CDR3: TGTGCCAGCAGTTTCAAGGGAAGGACTGAAGCTTTCTTT. Translating it yields CASSFKGRTEAFF.

This clonotype has a handful of counts. The gene calls are TRBV30 and TRBJ2-3; D may be TRBD1 (5 bases). V dropped 4 bases and J dropped 8 bases, with 13 bases sitting between them. Germline CDR1 reads GTSNPN; CDR2 reads SVGIG (reference sequence). This CDR3 region has 12 residues. CDR3 in DNA: TGTGCCTGGACCGCGCAGGGCGGTACGCAGTATTTT. Protein sequence: CAWTAQGGTQYF.

The chain employs TRBV10-3 and TRBJ1-6; tentatively, D is TRBD1 (6 bases). Trimming removed 4 bases at V and 6 bases at J, with 25 bases between. The CDR3 loop spans 19 amino acids. Per germline, CDR1 ENHRY and CDR2 SYGVKD. This chain's CDR3 is CAISGETGASRRFNSPLHF. DNA for the CDR3: TGTGCCATCAGTGGAGAGACAGGCGCCTCACGGAGGTTTAATTCACCCCTCCACTTT.

The chain links TRBV5-5 to TRBJ2-1; a possible D gene is TRBD2 (5 bases). V lost 4 bases, J lost 12 bases, and 17 bases lay in between. The CDR3 is 13 residues long. Germline CDR1 reads SGHKS; CDR2 reads YYEKEE (reference sequence). The CDR3 DNA follows: TGTGCCAGCAGCGCCGCTGGGAGCAACGTGCAGTTCTTC. This sequence encodes CASSAAGSNVQFF. Combining the CDR3 with reference TRBV5-5 and TRBJ2-1 gives the whole variable domain DAGVTQSPTHLIKTRGQQVTLRCSPISGHKSVSWYQQVLGQGPQFIFQYYEKEERGRGNFPDRFSARQFPNYSSELNVNALLLGDSALYLCASSAAGSNVQFFGPGTRLTVL.

V is TRBV6-2 or TRBV6-3 and J is TRBJ2-4; 7 bases match TRBD1. The V and J ends lost 5 bases and 1 base, in that order; junction bases with no gene match: 2. CDR3 length: 14 residues. Germline lookup yields CDR1 MNHEY and CDR2 SVGEGT. In DNA, the CDR3 is TGTGCCAGCAGTAGGGGGCTTGCCAAAAACATTCAGTACTTC. It encodes CASSRGLAKNIQYF.

This clonotype was seen a few times. The rearrangement uses TRBV24-1 and TRBJ1-4, with a tentative D call TRBD1 (5 bases). V was trimmed by 4 bases and J by 2 bases, leaving 10 bases between them. This CDR3 contains 15 residues. Germline loops: CDR1 KGHDR, CDR2 SFDVKD. In nucleotides, the CDR3 is TGTGCCACCAGTGACAGAGGGGCGACTAATGAAAAACTGTTTTTT. Protein product: CATSDRGATNEKLFF.

This clonotype was observed once. CDR3 region: CASSLGSAVISGELFF. CDR3 sequence (DNA): TGCGCCAGCAGCTTGGGGTCCGCAGTTATATCCGGGGAGCTGTTTTTT. The chain combines TRBV5-1 with TRBJ2-2; D gene ambiguous. Deletions cut 0 bases from V and 6 bases from J, with 15 bases between. The CDR3 is 16 residues long. Germline V CDR1 and CDR2: SGHRS, YFSETQ. The full variable domain, completed using reference TRBV5-1 and TRBJ2-2, is KAGVTQTPRYLIKTRGQQVTLSCSPISGHRSVSWYQQTPGQGLQFLFEYFSETQRNKGNFPGRFSGRQFSNSRSEMNVSTLELGDSALYLCASSLGSAVISGELFFGEGSRLTVL.

This clonotype was detected a few times. The gene calls are TRBV7-8 and TRBJ2-7; weak D call: TRBD1 (5 bases). V lost 2 bases, J lost 1 base, and 12 bases lay in between. The CDR3 length is 15 residues. Per the germline V gene, CDR1 is SGHVS and CDR2 is FQNEAQ. The CDR3 is CASSLRRQPSYEQYF. The CDR3 bases are TGTGCCAGCAGCTTACGAAGACAGCCTTCCTACGAGCAGTACTTC.

The chain is built from TRBV5-1 and TRBJ2-7; D might be TRBD1 (6 bases). CDR1 and CDR2 (germline): SGHRS, YFSETQ. Trimming cost V 5 bases and J 3 bases, with 12 bases left between them. The CDR3 runs to 13 residues. CDR3 DNA: TGCGCCAGCAGAACAGGGCTCGACTACGAGCAGTACTTC. As protein: CASRTGLDYEQYF.

The chain couples TRBV7-2 to TRBJ1-5; D ambiguous. This CDR3 has 13 residues. V lost 1 base and J lost 8, with 9 bases in between. CDR1 and CDR2 from the germline V gene are SGHTA and FQGNSA. The CDR3 nucleotides are TGTGCCAGCAGCTTAGGATTTAGCGAGCCCCAGCATTTT. It translates to CASSLGFSEPQHF.

This chain links TRBV6-2 or TRBV6-3 with TRBJ2-1; 10 bases are a match to TRBD2. Trimming removed 4 bases from V and 5 bases from J; junction bases left unmatched: 5. The CDR3 consists of 15 residues. Germline V gives CDR1 MNHEY, CDR2 SVGEGT. CDR3 bases: TGTGCCAGCAGTTTTAGCGGGGGGTCCCACAATGAGCAGTTCTTC. It yields the protein CASSFSGGSHNEQFF.

The chain is built from TRBV4-2 and TRBJ1-1, with D perhaps TRBD1 (5 bases). Trimming cost V 3 bases and J 4 bases, with 18 bases left between them. CDR3 length: 16 amino acids. The V gene's germline CDR1 is LGHNA and CDR2 YNFKEQ. The CDR3 sequence: CASSQRDADGATEAFF. As DNA, the CDR3 is TGTGCCAGCAGCCAGCGGGACGCCGATGGAGCCACTGAAGCTTTCTTT.

The table lists this clonotype with a few counts. The rearrangement uses TRBV3-1 and TRBJ2-5, with D perhaps assigned TRBD1 or TRBD2 (5 bases each). The germline V gene encodes CDR1 LGHDT and CDR2 YNNKEL (reference sequence). Trimming pared 1 base from V and 4 bases from J, leaving 10 bases between. This CDR3 comprises 14 residues. CDR3 amino acids: CASSQGSGRETQYF. The CDR3 DNA is TGTGCCAGCAGCCAAGGATCAGGGAGAGAGACCCAGTACTTC.

Comments on this clonotype: At one boundary the junction diverges from the germline segment, which might be a read error. The genes are TRBV3-1 and TRBJ2-1; 7 bases fit TRBD2. CDR3 length: 15 residues. In germline, CDR1 is LGHDT, CDR2 YNNKEL (reference sequence). For the CDR3, the DNA is TGTGCCGGCAGCCAAGAGCAGGGAGGGTACAATGAGCAGTTCTTC. Translating it yields CAGSQEQGGYNEQFF.

This clonotype showed up just a few times. As DNA, the CDR3 is TGTGCCAGCAGCCCTCTCGGGGTTAGCACAGATACGCAGTATTTT. Amino acid sequence: CASSPLGVSTDTQYF. The chain recombines TRBV27 with TRBJ2-3; the D gene is possibly TRBD2 (5 bases). Germline V gene data show CDR1 as MNHEY and CDR2 as SMNVEV (reference sequence). Trimming removed 6 bases at V and 0 bases at J, with 13 bases between. The length of the CDR3 is 15 residues.

A few counts support this clonotype. The junction shows a germline mismatch at one end, possibly a read error. The chain uses TRBV5-1 and TRBJ2-3; D possibly matches TRBD1 or TRBD2 (6 bases each). The CDR3 sequence is 15 residues long. Looked up from germline, CDR1 is SGHRS and CDR2 is YFSETQ. The CDR3 DNA follows: TGTGCCAGCAGTTTAGAGGGGGGACCCACAGATACGCAGTATTTT. It is translated as CASSLEGGPTDTQYF.

The chain recombines TRBV11-2 with TRBJ2-2; 11 positions match TRBD2. Per the germline V gene, CDR1 is SGHAT and CDR2 is FQNNGV. CDR3 length equals 16 residues. The trim removed 5 bases at V and 9 bases at J, leaving 11 bases unmatched. This CDR3 reads CASSLLTSGAGRELFF. CDR3 coding DNA: TGTGCCAGCAGCCTACTGACTAGCGGGGCAGGGAGGGAGCTGTTTTTT.

V gene TRBV7-2 combines with J gene TRBJ2-5; 7 bases are shared with TRBD1. The end of the DNA aligns better with TRBJ2-7, so the J call may be wrong. CDR1 is SGHTA and CDR2 is FQGNSA in the germline V gene. The CDR3 is 14 amino acids. CDR3 DNA sequence: TGTGCCAGCAGCTACTCGACAGGGTCGGGCGAGCAGTACTTC. This translates into CASSYSTGSGEQYF.

The table lists this clonotype with many counts. This chain links TRBV4-3 with TRBJ2-3, with D unresolved. V lost 1 base to trimming and J lost 2 bases, with 13 bases between them. The germline CDR1 and CDR2 sequences are LGHNA and YSLEER. This CDR3 has 16 amino acids. CDR3 DNA: TGCGCCAGCAGCCAAGCTCACGCGTCATCCACAGATACGCAGTATTTT. Translated: CASSQAHASSTDTQYF.